This TCR beta chain was sequenced for a study of shared clonotypes between healthy human individuals (TCRdb year 2020). The study in broad terms: The cohort included a few men and a couple of women between 18 and 49 years of age. For each donor, CD4 naive and CD4 memory were each given three plates, CD8 naive was given two plates, and CD8 memory was given one plate. Different laboratories and diverse techniques were used to prepare libraries and sequence TCR repertoires, to increase sequencing depth and limit assay-specific biases. To estimate repertoire size and how much clonotype sharing occurs between individuals, the study deeply sequenced the blood TCR repertoires of several healthy adults. Leukapheresis yielded between about 0.94 and 9 billion PBMCs per donor.

CDR1 MNHEY and CDR2 SMNVEV are derived from the germline V gene (reference sequence). V lost 4 bases and J lost 0 bases, and the count of bases not matched to a germline gene is 6. The CDR3 spans 17 residues, from the cysteine through the phenylalanine. Only the CDR3 portion is preserved as DNA: 51 bases, with reading frame beginning at the first base. For this clone: The antigen it binds to is not known. It has no much larger one-base neighbor in the sample; base qualities were not kept.

Paper-wide results and their limitations: Even with the large sequencing depth, rarefaction of the sorted-subset datasets indicated that sequencing was incomplete. Because the study included a small number of donors, the genetic and exposure-history diversity represented was limited. Naive subsets generally had larger estimated clonotype richness than memory subsets. Sampling was restricted to blood, and TCR repertoires in tissues likely differ from the TCR repertoires found in blood. Compared with non-shared clonotypes, clonotypes shared by all four sorted-subset donors had higher generation probabilities. Pairwise subsampling indicated that sequencing depth was expected to affect the degree of clonotype sharing among donors. When a few donors were compared, the shared fraction of clonotypes was approximately 5% for naive CD4, 3.5% to 4% for naive CD8, roughly 2.3% for memory CD4, and 0.4% for memory CD8.

Healthy HIV-negative adults with no recently reported acute infections or vaccinations were included as donors. Every donor was a Caucasian adult living in Nashville, Tennessee, USA. CD4+ T cells were enriched through magnetic negative selection, after which naive cells were positively selected on CD45RA and the remaining negative fraction served as the memory subset. Blood was obtained by leukapheresis, after which PBMCs were separated by Ficoll-Histopaque density gradient centrifugation and cryopreserved in liquid nitrogen vapor phase. Purity and quantity of every magnetically sorted T cell population were checked by analytical flow cytometry. Genomic DNA was isolated from each sorted fraction and quantified by UV absorbance on a Nanodrop 2000c. Using the deep immunoSEQ assay, TCR CDR3 regions were amplified from genomic DNA by multiplex PCR. Extracted genomic DNA from each cell subset was spread evenly across all wells of several immunoSEQ 96-well plates, with each plate serving as a replicate. For sorted subsets, 200 to 250 ng genomic DNA, equal to 25,000 to 35,000 T cell genomes, was loaded into each replicate PCR. Purified libraries were measured with a Qubit 3.0 fluorometer, size-checked on a Bioanalyzer 2100, and measured again with the KAPA Library Quantification kit. Every immunoSEQ 96-well plate was sequenced on a separate single-read 150-cycle Illumina NextSeq 550 flow cell. On the study's bioinformatics: Because only junctional sequences without quality scores were contained in the immunoSEQ output, filtering matching that applied to full-length reads could not be performed. To assign V/J genes and CDR3, sequences were annotated using PyIR, a Python wrapper for IgBLAST v1.9, with IMGT germline references. Any read was removed if the V/J assignment was weak (E-value above 1e-6), the CDR3 was missing, or the read contained stop codons, out-of-frame junctions, or ambiguous translated residues. V3J clonotypes were defined by identical inferred V gene, J gene, and CDR3 amino acid sequence. To compute the percentage overlap between repertoires, the number of shared unique clonotypes was divided by the size of the smaller repertoire. Richness of each repertoire was evaluated using RTK rarefaction, the Chao1 estimator, and Recon v2.1 estimates of unobserved clonotypes. For all TCRbeta clonotypes obtained by the gDNA method from a few donors, generation probabilities were computed with OLGA. The source is immuneACCESS, and TCRdb retained only in-frame sequences with V and J called. Part of the clones is not carried over; for the studies checked, unresolved V genes explain less than half of this, and the remainder is unexplained. That table supplies the V and J calls and clone size; D and trimming were determined from the DNA. The sample data list approximately 1.4 million clones, and 95% to 99% of these were observed just once. The ten largest clones take up 0.4% to 0.55% of the sample.

The sample comprised naive CD4+ T cells sorted from blood. The sample's cell subset or site label is to be understood as: CD45RA+ positively selected. This chain is built from TRBV27 and TRBJ2-6, with 7 bases aligning to TRBD1. This TCR was recovered from a man aged 25-45 years in good health. The CDR3 protein sequence reads: CASSSGQVLSGANVLTF. The DNA sequence reads TGTGCCAGCAGTTCTGGACAGGTCCTCTCTGGGGCCAACGTCCTGACTTTC.